These T cell receptor beta chains were read from a single sample in a study of T-cell memory formation after mild COVID-19. TCRdb called the 5' RACE reads again in MiXCR, with one record for every CDR3 protein. The sample includes roughly 580,000 distinct CDR3 sequences, approximately 18% seen only once; the top ten take about 11%. The sequenced sample consisted of PBMCs or a T cell subset sorted from them (not recorded which). These receptors came from an adult woman who had mild COVID-19 (a few samples of this study predate the infection). Cell type and time point are not known. CDR3s include the opening cysteine and the closing phenylalanine or tryptophan. Each record gives: V gene, CDR3 length, J gene, clone size, D gene, CDR3 DNA, CDR3 protein. The D gene is left open where the match is weak. Clone size is not always given. Where it is, it says once, few, many or a class for expanded clones.

V: TRBV5-4
length: 14
J: TRBJ2-3
size: NA
D: NA
DNA: TGTGCCAGCAGCTTGGGGGTAGTCCCAGATACGCAGTATTTT
CDR3: CASSLGVVPDTQYF

V: TRBV5-6
length: 17
J: TRBJ2-7
size: NA
D: TRBD2
DNA: TGTGCCAGCAGCTTTCGGACTAGCGGGAATTCGCCTCACGAGCAGTACTTC
CDR3: CASSFRTSGNSPHEQYF

V: TRBV19
length: 15
J: TRBJ2-3
size: NA
D: NA
DNA: TGTGCCAGTAGTATGATCAGGGGACCCACAGATACGCAGTATTTT
CDR3: CASSMIRGPTDTQYF

V: TRBV14
length: 14
J: TRBJ2-2
size: NA
D: NA
DNA: TGTGCCAGCAGCCGCACGGGGACTACCGGGGAGCTGTTTTTT
CDR3: CASSRTGTTGELFF

V: TRBV11-3
length: 16
J: TRBJ2-7
size: NA
D: TRBD2
DNA: TGTGCCAGCAGCCCCCGGACTAGCGGGAGGGTCTACGAGCAGTACTTC
CDR3: CASSPRTSGRVYEQYF

V: TRBV7-9
length: 14
J: TRBJ1-1
size: NA
D: NA
DNA: TGTGCCAGCAGCTTAGTAGGCGGGTTCGCTGAAGCTTTCTTT
CDR3: CASSLVGGFAEAFF

V: TRBV5-5
length: 16
J: TRBJ2-1
size: many
D: NA
DNA: TGTGCCAGCAGCTTGGCCGCAGTTTATTCCTACAATGAGCAGTTCTTC
CDR3: CASSLAAVYSYNEQFF

V: TRBV7-9
length: 13
J: TRBJ1-2
size: NA
D: TRBD1
DNA: TGTGCCAGCAGCCTGGAAACAGGGGCGGGCTACACCTTC
CDR3: CASSLETGAGYTF

V: TRBV6-6
length: 15
J: TRBJ1-1
size: few
D: NA
DNA: TGTGCCAGCAGTTACCCGGGACGTCAGAACACTGAAGCTTTCTTT
CDR3: CASSYPGRQNTEAFF

V: TRBV15
length: 12
J: TRBJ2-3
size: NA
D: NA
DNA: TGTGCCACCAGCAGAGCGGAGAATACGCAGTATTTT
CDR3: CATSRAENTQYF

V: TRBV7-2
length: 13
J: TRBJ1-2
size: few
D: NA
DNA: TGTGCCAGCAGCTCTTGGGGTATCGATGGCTACACCTTC
CDR3: CASSSWGIDGYTF

V: TRBV20-1
length: 15
J: TRBJ2-1
size: NA
D: TRBD2
DNA: TGCAGTGCTAGAGATGGACTAGCGGGGGACAATGAGCAGTTCTTC
CDR3: CSARDGLAGDNEQFF

V: TRBV4-2
length: 15
J: TRBJ2-2
size: NA
D: TRBD2
DNA: TGTGCCAGCAGCCAAGAGCCGGGGGGCACCGGGGAGCTGTTTTTT
CDR3: CASSQEPGGTGELFF

V: TRBV29-1
length: 16
J: TRBJ2-3
size: few
D: NA
DNA: TGCAGCGTTGCAGGGAGCTGGGTGTCGGGCACAGATACGCAGTATTTT
CDR3: CSVAGSWVSGTDTQYF

V: TRBV25-1
length: 13
J: TRBJ1-1
size: NA
D: TRBD1
DNA: TGTGCCAGCTGGGGACAGGCGGGAAATGAAGCTTTCTTT
CDR3: CASWGQAGNEAFF

V: TRBV15
length: 16
J: TRBJ2-3
size: NA
D: NA
DNA: TGTGCCACCAGCAGAGGGGCAGAGGGGGGCACAGATACGCAGTATTTT
CDR3: CATSRGAEGGTDTQYF

V: TRBV6-6
length: 18
J: TRBJ2-7
size: NA
D: NA
DNA: TGTGCCAGCAGTTACTCGGACATAAAACAGGTGGGGGGCCACGAGCAGTACTTC
CDR3: CASSYSDIKQVGGHEQYF

V: TRBV6-5
length: 14
J: TRBJ2-5
size: few
D: TRBD1
DNA: TGTGCCACCAGAACCGACAGGGGTGGAGAGACCCAGTACTTC
CDR3: CATRTDRGGETQYF

V: TRBV7-8
length: 13
J: TRBJ1-1
size: NA
D: NA
DNA: TGTGCCAGCAGCGGAGACATCTACACTGAAGCTTTCTTT
CDR3: CASSGDIYTEAFF

V: TRBV20-1
length: 18
J: TRBJ2-7
size: few
D: TRBD2
DNA: TGCAGTGCTAGTCCACGTGGGACTAGCGGGGGGGCGTTCTACGAGCAGTACTTC
CDR3: CSASPRGTSGGAFYEQYF

V: TRBV7-6
length: 17
J: TRBJ2-7
size: NA
D: TRBD2
DNA: TGTGCCAGCAGCTTAGGACTAGCGGGAGATGCGTCCTACGAGCAGTACTTC
CDR3: CASSLGLAGDASYEQYF

V: TRBV6-2/TRBV6-3
length: 14
J: TRBJ1-5
size: few
D: NA
DNA: TGTGCCAGCAGTGACCCGCAAATGAATCAGCCCCAGCATTTT
CDR3: CASSDPQMNQPQHF

V: TRBV19
length: 14
J: TRBJ1-5
size: few
D: NA
DNA: TGTGCCAGTAGGAACAGACATAGCAATCAGCCCCAGCATTTT
CDR3: CASRNRHSNQPQHF

V: TRBV2
length: 18
J: TRBJ2-2
size: few
D: TRBD1
DNA: TGTGCCAGCAGTTCTTCAGGACAGGGAAAATCGAACACCGGGGAGCTGTTTTTT
CDR3: CASSSSGQGKSNTGELFF

V: TRBV15
length: 16
J: TRBJ1-3
size: few
D: NA
DNA: TGTGCCACCAGCAGAGATTCGGGGAGCTCTGGAAACACCATATATTTT
CDR3: CATSRDSGSSGNTIYF

V: TRBV27
length: 13
J: TRBJ1-1
size: NA
D: NA
DNA: TGTGCCAGCAGTTGGAGCAAGGTCACTGAAGCTTTCTTT
CDR3: CASSWSKVTEAFF

V: TRBV11-2
length: 13
J: TRBJ2-4
size: few
D: NA
DNA: TGTGCCAGCAGCACAACGTACAAAAACATTCAGTACTTC
CDR3: CASSTTYKNIQYF

V: TRBV7-9
length: 15
J: TRBJ1-1
size: NA
D: NA
DNA: TGTGCCAGCAGCTTAGAGCCGGGGAGGAACACTGAAGCTTTCTTT
CDR3: CASSLEPGRNTEAFF

V: TRBV9
length: 14
J: TRBJ2-3
size: many
D: NA
DNA: TGTGCCAGCTCCTCGGGAGCTAGCACAGATACGCAGTATTTT
CDR3: CASSSGASTDTQYF

V: TRBV4-1
length: 19
J: TRBJ2-6
size: NA
D: NA
DNA: TGCGCCAGCAGCCAACTGTTAATGGGGGGATTTACTGGGGCCAACGTCCTGACTTTC
CDR3: CASSQLLMGGFTGANVLTF

V: TRBV5-1
length: 14
J: TRBJ2-7
size: NA
D: NA
DNA: TGCGCCAGCAGCCAGGGCCCGGGGCTTTACGAGCAGTACTTC
CDR3: CASSQGPGLYEQYF

V: TRBV2
length: 14
J: TRBJ2-2
size: few
D: NA
DNA: TGTGCCAGCAGTGACCGACAGAACACCGGGGAGCTGTTTTTT
CDR3: CASSDRQNTGELFF